A single sample is the source of the 29 T cell receptor beta chains below, sequenced in a study of CD4 and CD8 cells across lung adenocarcinoma regions. TCRdb processed the PCR reads anew with MiXCR; each CDR3 protein has one entry. The table includes approximately 9,600 distinct CDR3 sequences, approximately 51% detected once. Sequences were obtained from CD4+ T cells from the margin of a lung tumor. These receptors came from a male donor with lung adenocarcinoma. The CD4 and CD8 labels of this study may be unreliable.

J is TRBJ2-5 and V is TRBV6-1, with D unresolved. The length of the CDR3 is 13 residues. In germline, CDR1 is MNHNS, CDR2 SASEGT. V was clipped by 4 bases and J by 3 bases, with 9 bases between them. This CDR3 reads CASSVNFKETQYF. The CDR3 DNA reads as TGTGCCAGCAGTGTCAATTTTAAAGAGACCCAGTACTTC.

V usage is TRBV11-2 and J usage is TRBJ1-2, with D tentatively TRBD1 (5 bases). Germline CDR1 reads SGHAT; CDR2 reads FQNNGV. V lost 4 bases and J lost 8, with 11 bases in between. The CDR3 contains 12 residues. The CDR3 loop reads CASSSRVRGYTF. The CDR3 DNA sequence: TGTGCCAGCAGCTCCAGGGTTCGCGGCTACACCTTC.

The chain carries TRBV6-2 or TRBV6-3 and TRBJ1-5; a weak D match, TRBD1 (6 bases). V gave up 4 bases and J gave up 6 bases, with 16 bases separating them. The CDR3 is 15 residues long. The germline V gene has CDR1 MNHEY and CDR2 SVGEGT. Here the CDR3 reads CASSSMDSLIQPQHF. The CDR3 nucleotides read TGTGCCAGCAGTTCGATGGACAGTCTAATTCAGCCCCAGCATTTT.

By share of the sample, this clonotype is medium-sized. The chain uses TRBV6-1 and TRBJ2-4; no firm D call. The CDR3 consists of 16 residues. The ends were cut back, 7 bases at V and 0 bases at J, with 16 bases in the middle. Germline CDR1 is MNHNS and CDR2 is SASEGT. The DNA for the CDR3 is TGTGCCAGCATGCTAGACGCAGAGCTAGCCAAAAACATTCAGTACTTC. Encoded protein: CASMLDAELAKNIQYF.

To note about this clonotype: Germline is not matched at one junction end, which may reflect a read error. This chain joins TRBV7-2 and TRBJ2-2, with a tentative D call TRBD2 (5 bases). CDR1 is SGHTA and CDR2 is FQGNSA in the germline V gene. The CDR3 has 14 residues. CDR3 residues: CASSERVNTGEQFF. CDR3 nucleotides: TGTGCCAGCAGCGAGAGGGTAAACACCGGGGAGCAGTTTTTT.

This clonotype was detected only a few times. The chain uses TRBV9 and TRBJ1-1; D uncertain. The CDR3 loop spans 16 amino acids. CDR1 is SGDLS, CDR2 YYNGEE, per germline. The V and J ends lost 2 bases and 4 bases respectively, with 18 bases between them. The CDR3: CASSVGSGEFGTEAFF. Written as DNA, the CDR3 is TGTGCCAGCAGCGTGGGATCCGGTGAATTCGGCACTGAAGCTTTCTTT.

About this clonotype: At one end, the junction sequence differs from germline, possibly due to a read error. V gene TRBV10-3 combines with J gene TRBJ2-3; 7 bases map to TRBD1. This CDR3 has 14 residues. Germline CDR1 reads ENHRY; CDR2 reads SYGVKD. The CDR3 region has the DNA TGTCGCATCAGGGTTAACAGGGGCCCAGACATGCAGTATTTC. It specifies CRIRVNRGPDMQYF.

There are many counts of this clonotype. V usage is TRBV27 and J usage is TRBJ2-3, with 12 bases aligning to TRBD2. V was pared by 4 bases and J by 1 base, with 3 bases of the junction left unmatched. The CDR3 has 16 amino acids. Germline CDR1 is MNHEY and CDR2 is SMNVEV (reference sequence). CDR3 nucleotide sequence: TGTGCCAGCAGTTCAAGACTAGCGGGGGGCACAGATACGCAGTATTTT. This encodes CASSSRLAGGTDTQYF.

The chain has TRBV7-2 and TRBJ2-5, with D possibly TRBD1 on 6 matching bases. Trimming took 8 bases from V and 4 from J, leaving 14 bases between them. In germline, CDR1 is SGHTA, CDR2 FQGNSA. CDR3 length: 13 amino acids. CDR3 amino acids: CASLWTERETQYF. Here the CDR3 DNA reads TGTGCCAGCCTTTGGACAGAACGAGAGACCCAGTACTTC.

This clonotype has a handful of counts. V usage is TRBV30 and J usage is TRBJ1-2; 9 nucleotides line up with TRBD1. The junction had 4 bases not matched to a gene; V was cut back by 1 base and J by 7 bases. Germline values: CDR1 GTSNPN, CDR2 SVGIG (reference sequence). This CDR3 is built from 13 residues. In DNA form, the CDR3 reads TGTGCCTGGAGTGGAGGGACAGGGAGTGGCTACACCTTC. As protein: CAWSGGTGSGYTF.

A word on this clonotype: This may stem from a read error, because a much larger clone lies one nucleotide away. V is TRBV7-2 and J is TRBJ2-1; 9 nucleotides agree with TRBD1. Germline CDR1 SGHTA, CDR2 FQGNSA. The CDR3 runs 14 residues. CDR3 bases: TGTGGCAGCAGCTTAGACAGGGGGTACTACGAGCAGTTCTTC. This encodes CGSSLDRGYYEQFF.

This chain links TRBV7-8 with TRBJ2-5; 8 bases line up with TRBD1. Germline CDR1 SGHVS, CDR2 FQNEAQ. The CDR3 loop spans 14 amino acids. Trimming took 0 bases from V and 3 from J; bases not matched to a gene: 0. This chain's CDR3 is CASSLADREETQYF. CDR3 DNA: TGTGCCAGCAGCTTAGCGGACAGGGAAGAGACCCAGTACTTC. The variable domain in full, completed from reference TRBV7-8 and TRBJ2-5, reads GAGVSQSPRYKVAKRGQDVALRCDPISGHVSLFWYQQALGQGPEFLTYFQNEAQLDKSGLPSDRFFAERPEGSVSTLKIQRTQQEDSAVYLCASSLADREETQYFGPGTRLLVL.

The chain couples TRBV12-3 or TRBV12-4 to TRBJ2-3; 8 bases match TRBD2. This CDR3 comprises 16 residues. Losses at the gene ends were 7 bases for V and 0 bases for J; bases not matched to a gene: 9. The CDR3 DNA reads TGTGCCAGCACCGGGGGCGCTAGCGGGAGCACAGATACGCAGTATTTT. The encoded protein is CASTGGASGSTDTQYF.

The rearrangement uses TRBV6-5 and TRBJ1-5; perhaps TRBD1 as D (5 bases). With 7 bases removed from V and 5 bases from J, the gap between germline ends came to 12 bases. CDR3 length equals 13 residues. Germline assignment: CDR1 MNHEY and CDR2 SVGAGI. The CDR3 sequence is CASNWGYHQPQHF. The CDR3 coding sequence is TGTGCCAGCAATTGGGGGTACCATCAGCCCCAGCATTTT.

The J gene is TRBJ2-2, the V gene TRBV6-1; 9 positions match TRBD2. Trimming at V came to 8 bases and at J to 4 bases, leaving 5 bases not matched to a gene. CDR1 MNHNS and CDR2 SASEGT come from the germline V gene. This CDR3 is built from 14 residues. In DNA, the CDR3 is TGTGCCAGCCGTAGCGGGGGTTTCACCGGGGAGCTGTTTTTT. It encodes CASRSGGFTGELFF.

The chain employs TRBV9 and TRBJ2-1; TRBD1 matches 8 bases. Germline CDR1 is SGDLS and CDR2 is YYNGEE. CDR3 length: 15 residues. The ends lost 0 bases at V and 7 bases at J; junction bases unmatched: 6. The CDR3 protein is CASSVDRTGWNEQFF. The CDR3 DNA is TGTGCCAGCAGCGTAGACAGGACAGGGTGGAATGAGCAGTTCTTC. Combining the CDR3 with reference TRBV9 and TRBJ2-1 gives the whole variable domain DSGVTQTPKHLITATGQRVTLRCSPRSGDLSVYWYQQSLDQGLQFLIQYYNGEERAKGNILERFSAQQFPDLHSELNLSSLELGDSALYFCASSVDRTGWNEQFFGPGTRLTVL.

V gene TRBV10-2 combines with J gene TRBJ1-6, with 9 bases matching TRBD1. This CDR3 region has 14 residues. The germline V gene has CDR1 WSHSY and CDR2 SAAADI. The junction had 3 bases not matched to a gene; V was cut back by 8 bases and J by 4 bases. CDR3 sequence reads: CASGGQGYNSPLHF. The CDR3, as DNA: TGCGCCAGCGGGGGACAGGGATATAATTCACCCCTCCACTTT.

This clonotype was picked up a small number of times. The chain uses TRBV11-2 and TRBJ2-1; 10 bases fit TRBD2. In germline, CDR1 is SGHAT, CDR2 FQNNGV. V shed 5 bases and J 7 bases; nucleotides not matched to a gene: 11. This CDR3 spans 16 amino acids. The CDR3 DNA follows: TGTGCCAGCAGCCCCCCCCTAGCGGGAGTTCGGAATGAGCAGTTCTTC. Residues: CASSPPLAGVRNEQFF. Filled out from reference TRBV11-2 and TRBJ2-1, the complete variable domain reads EAGVAQSPRYKIIEKRQSVAFWCNPISGHATLYWYQQILGQGPKLLIQFQNNGVVDDSQLPKDRFSAERLKGVDSTLKIQPAKLEDSAVYLCASSPPLAGVRNEQFFGPGTRLTVL.

This clonotype was counted many times. The chain couples TRBV24-1 to TRBJ2-3, with 9 bases fitting TRBD1. V lost 4 bases and J lost 6; bases outside the gene matches: 10. Germline V gene sequence: CDR1 KGHDR, CDR2 SFDVKD. The CDR3 loop spans 16 amino acids. The CDR3 loop reads CATSDRTGVKPDTQYF. As DNA, the CDR3 is TGTGCCACCAGTGACCGGACAGGGGTCAAGCCGGATACGCAGTATTTT.

The chain has TRBV27 and TRBJ2-4; no firm D call. This CDR3 has 13 amino acids. Trimming cost V 9 bases and J 10 bases, with 19 bases left between them. CDR1 is MNHEY, CDR2 SMNVEV, per germline (reference sequence). The CDR3 protein is CARRTDATNIQYF. The CDR3 DNA follows: TGTGCCAGGAGGACGGACGCCACAAATATTCAGTACTTC.

By its share, this clonotype is medium-sized. This chain joins TRBV4-1 and TRBJ2-1, with D unclear. This CDR3 has 12 amino acids. Germline loops: CDR1 MGHRA, CDR2 YSYEKL. Trimming shortened V by 1 base and J by 8 bases, and 6 bases separated the two germline ends. The CDR3 DNA sequence: TGCGCCAGCAGCCAAGTCGTTTATGAGCAGTTCTTC. Its translation: CASSQVVYEQFF.

This CDR3 reads CASRTGQNGYTF. Here the CDR3 DNA reads TGTGCCAGCAGAACAGGACAGAACGGCTACACCTTC. The chain links TRBV6-1 to TRBJ1-2; maybe TRBD1 (6 bases). Germline V gene data show CDR1 as MNHNS and CDR2 as SASEGT. Deletions cut 6 bases from V and 8 bases from J, with 13 bases between. The CDR3 contains 12 residues.

Ten or more counts support this clonotype. This may be a read error, as it is one base from a much larger clone. The chain recombines TRBV7-2 with TRBJ2-1; D might be TRBD1 (5 bases). Germline values: CDR1 SGHTA, CDR2 FQGNSA. The CDR3 totals 12 residues. Trimming pared 5 bases from V and 13 bases from J, leaving 15 bases between. The CDR3 is CASSPQGETQFF. CDR3 nucleotide sequence: TGTGCCAGCAGCCCCCAGGGTGAGACCCAGTTCTTC.

The V gene is TRBV9, the J gene TRBJ2-1, with a tentative D call TRBD2 (6 bases). V was cut by 4 bases and J by 0 bases, with 11 bases left in between. The CDR3 is made up of 15 amino acids. Germline values: CDR1 SGDLS, CDR2 YYNGEE. The CDR3 DNA sequence: TGTGCCAGCAGCCCCGGACTATCCTCCTACAATGAGCAGTTCTTC. Protein sequence: CASSPGLSSYNEQFF.

The sample holds many counts of this clonotype. Here the CDR3 reads CASSLEATNEKLFF. CDR3 sequence (DNA): TGTGCCAGCAGCTTAGAGGCAACTAATGAAAAACTGTTTTTT. The chain recombines TRBV7-6 with TRBJ1-4; the D is unclear. From germline, CDR1 is SGHVS and CDR2 FNYEAQ. There are 14 residues in the CDR3. V was pared by 1 base and J by 0 bases, with 3 bases between.

The chain joins TRBV10-3 to TRBJ2-1; 10 bases are shared with TRBD2. This CDR3 is built from 13 residues. Germline trimming cut 10 bases from V and 6 bases from J; bases unmatched to any gene: 6. Germline V gene sequence: CDR1 ENHRY, CDR2 SYGVKD. CDR3 coding DNA: TGTGCCACACTAGCGGGATGGGGCAATGAGCAGTTCTTC. It specifies CATLAGWGNEQFF.

As to this clonotype: An end of the junction differs from the germline gene, which may be a read error. The gene calls are TRBV7-2 and TRBJ2-4; no clear D. Per the germline V gene, CDR1 is SGHTA and CDR2 is FQGNSA. CDR3 length equals 14 residues. CDR3 in DNA: TGTGCGGGGATCGTGGCCGGCGGCCTAAACACTCAGTACTTC. As protein: CAGIVAGGLNTQYF.

The chain recombines TRBV6-1 with TRBJ2-1; 7 bases line up with TRBD1. The CDR3 is 11 residues long. The V gene end was trimmed by 5 bases and the J gene end by 15 bases; junction bases not matched to a gene: 7. CDR1 and CDR2 from the germline V gene are MNHNS and SASEGT. The CDR3 is CASSTTQGTFF. Here the CDR3 DNA reads TGTGCCAGCAGTACAACACAGGGGACGTTCTTC.

In this sample, this clonotype turned up a few times. The CDR3 region is CASSGGGTRLEQYF. In DNA form, the CDR3 reads TGTGCCAGCAGTGGCGGGGGAACTCGTTTGGAGCAGTACTTC. The V gene is TRBV6-1, the J gene TRBJ2-7, with 7 bases that match TRBD2. J lost 7 bases, V lost 4 bases, and 10 bases had no gene match. CDR3 length: 14 amino acids. CDR1 is MNHNS and CDR2 is SASEGT in the germline V gene.